This T cell receptor beta chain was sequenced for a study of response to subunit inactivated influenza vaccine. One entry per CDR3 protein results from TCRdb running MiXCR on the RT-PCR reads. The table records some 850,000 distinct CDR3 sequences, about 18% of them present only once. There are 18 residues in the CDR3. From germline, CDR1 is SGHTA and CDR2 FQGTGA. Trimming at V came to 5 bases and at J to 2 bases, leaving 9 bases not matched to a gene. Here the sequenced sample was PBMCs from blood, taken 4 to 6 days after vaccination. This chain connects TRBV7-3 to TRBJ2-6; 10 positions match TRBD1. The receptor was derived from a man aged 45 to 65 who received an inactivated influenza vaccine. CDR3 in amino acids: CASSTPAGTGAGANVLTF. CDR3 DNA sequence: TGTGCCAGCAGCACACCAGCCGGGACAGGGGCTGGGGCCAACGTCCTGACTTTC. The whole variable domain, remainder taken from reference TRBV7-3 and TRBJ2-6, is GAGVSQTPSNKVTEKGKYVELRCDPISGHTALYWYRQSLGQGPEFLIYFQGTGAADDSGLPNDRFFAVRPEGSVSTLKIQRTERGDSAVYLCASSTPAGTGAGANVLTFGAGSRLTVL.